The 12 T cell receptor beta chains below were found in one sample sequenced in a study of CD8+ T cells in alopecia areata. The sequencing template was cDNA reverse transcribed from extracted RNA. Generated by immunoSEQ multiplex PCR, the TCRdb table keeps only in-frame clones and is missing some. Of about 90,000 clones listed, roughly 46% were seen once; the top ten hold roughly 18%. Treatment specified: oral pan-JAK inhibitor, 5-10 mg twice daily. Specimen: CD8+ T cells sorted from blood, collected at week 24, from a patient treated with tofacitinib. Receptor source: a human donor with alopecia areata.

The chain combines TRBV7-8 with TRBJ1-5; D not certain. Germline-derived CDR1 and CDR2 are SGHVS and FQNEAQ. V was clipped by 0 bases and J by 3 bases, with 9 bases between them. This CDR3 contains 15 residues. CDR3: CASSLAGLDNQPQHF. The CDR3 DNA reads TGTGCCAGCAGCTTAGCGGGTCTGGACAATCAGCCCCAGCATTTT.

This clone occurred a few times. The V and J genes are TRBV27 and TRBJ2-2, with D uncertain. The CDR3 consists of 13 residues. V lost 2 bases and J lost 3, with 4 bases in between. CDR1 is MNHEY, CDR2 SMNVEV, per germline (reference sequence). The CDR3 sequence is CASSLGDTGELFF. The DNA for the CDR3 is TGTGCCAGCAGTTTAGGGGACACCGGGGAGCTGTTTTTT.

The sample holds a few counts of this clone. This sequence joins TRBV2 and TRBJ2-7; 8 bases are shared with TRBD1. After removal of 3 bases from V and 6 bases from J, the junction contained 7 bases not matched to a gene. The CDR3 loop spans 14 amino acids. Germline V gives CDR1 SNHLY, CDR2 FYNNEI. Written as DNA, the CDR3 is TGTGCCAGCAGTGAGGGGACAGGCCGCTTCGAGCAGTACTTC. Translating it yields CASSEGTGRFEQYF.

This clone has just a few counts. The chain employs TRBV6-6 and TRBJ2-5, with 7 bases fitting TRBD2. CDR1 is MNHNY and CDR2 is SVGAGI in the germline V gene (reference sequence). The trim removed 7 bases at V and 4 bases at J, leaving 6 bases unmatched. This CDR3 contains 13 residues. CDR3 bases: TGTGCCAGCAACGAACTAGCGCGAGAGACCCAGTACTTC. It encodes CASNELARETQYF.

The CDR3 nucleotides read TGTGCCAGCAGTGAATCGGGGGGGATCCCCACAGATACGCAGTATTTT. It codes for CASSESGGIPTDTQYF. This sequence joins TRBV25-1 and TRBJ2-3; 8 nucleotides match TRBD2. The junction had 5 bases not matched to a gene; V was cut back by 1 base and J by 2 bases. The germline CDR1 and CDR2 sequences are MGHDK and SYGVNS. This CDR3 has 16 amino acids.

V is TRBV28 and J is TRBJ2-1; D is perhaps TRBD2 (5 bases). In germline, CDR1 is MDHEN, CDR2 SYDVKM. The CDR3 length is 14 residues. Between the trimmed V and J ends, which lost 4 bases and 6 bases, there was a span of 13 bases. CDR3 nucleotides: TGTGCCAGCAGTTCTCGGGGAAGGAGCAATGAGCAGTTCTTC. Amino acid sequence: CASSSRGRSNEQFF.

This clone showed up just a few times. The CDR3 bases are TGCGCCAGCAGCTCCGACAGGGCGAACACCGGGGAGCTGTTTTTT. Translating it yields CASSSDRANTGELFF. The chain employs TRBV5-1 and TRBJ2-2, with 7 bases matching TRBD1. The CDR3 extends over 15 amino acids. V shed 3 bases and J 0 bases; nucleotides not matched to a gene: 2. The germline gives CDR1 SGHRS, CDR2 YFSETQ.

This chain joins TRBV9 and TRBJ1-5; the D is unclear. CDR3 length equals 15 residues. Trimming took 0 bases from V and 1 from J, leaving 8 bases between them. Per germline, CDR1 SGDLS and CDR2 YYNGEE. This CDR3 reads CASSVDGISNQPQHF. The CDR3, as DNA: TGTGCCAGCAGCGTAGACGGTATAAGCAATCAGCCCCAGCATTTT.

The chain is built from TRBV7-9 and TRBJ2-1; D unresolved. CDR1 and CDR2 from the germline V gene are SEHNR and FQNEAQ (reference sequence). The CDR3 sequence is 14 residues long. V lost 4 bases and J 6 bases, leaving 13 bases between the germline ends. The CDR3 region has the DNA TGTGCCAGCAGCTCGACCACACTGGGCAATGAGCAGTTCTTC. Protein product: CASSSTTLGNEQFF.

DNA of the CDR3: TGCGCCAGCAGCTTGGCTGGGGTTAGCAATCAGCCCCAGCATTTT. Its protein is CASSLAGVSNQPQHF. This rearrangement joins TRBV5-1 to TRBJ1-5; D call uncertain. With 0 bases removed from V and 0 bases from J, the gap between germline ends came to 7 bases. CDR3 size: 15 residues. In germline, CDR1 is SGHRS, CDR2 YFSETQ.

This clone turned up a few times. The chain is built from TRBV29-1 and TRBJ2-1, with 8 bases matching TRBD2. The CDR3 has 15 residues. V was pared by 0 bases and J by 3 bases, with 4 bases of the junction left unmatched. Germline V gene data show CDR1 as SQVTM and CDR2 as ANQGSEA. The CDR3 is CSVEDPSGSYNEQFF. The CDR3 DNA reads as TGCAGCGTTGAAGATCCCAGCGGGAGCTACAATGAGCAGTTCTTC.

The CDR3 nucleotides are TGTGCCAGCAGTGGATACAGGGTGACTAGCGGGAGTGGTTCCTACAATGAGCAGTTCTTC. Amino acids: CASSGYRVTSGSGSYNEQFF. The chain joins TRBV28 to TRBJ2-1, with 12 positions matching TRBD2. The CDR3 contains 20 residues. Germline V CDR1 and CDR2: MDHEN, SYDVKM. Losses at the gene ends were 5 bases for V and 1 base for J; bases not matched to a gene: 15. Combining the CDR3 with reference TRBV28 and TRBJ2-1 gives the whole variable domain DVKVTQSSRYLVKRTGEKVFLECVQDMDHENMFWYRQDPGLGLRLIYFSYDVKMKEKGDIPEGYSVSREKKERFSLILESASTNQTSMYLCASSGYRVTSGSGSYNEQFFGPGTRLTVL.